This T cell receptor (beta chain) was obtained from a study of cytomegalovirus exposure and HLA in healthy donors (dated by TCRdb to 2016 to 2017). Background on the whole study: An earlier analysis of 550 to 700 of the donors reported approximately 300 Gb of sequence data and 100 million to 130 million unique TCR beta sequences from roughly 200 million T cells. Roughly 300 gigabases of sequencing data and 75 million to 85 million unique TCR sequences made up an early release that covered 640 HLA-typed donors. Of the roughly 420 genotyped donors, more than 75% were placed in the genetic ancestry cluster associated with self-reported Caucasian donors. The study aimed to test whether cataloging public T cell receptors could reveal signatures of past pathogen exposure. Using immunosequencing, the study profiled T cell repertoires from 666 subjects and related those repertoires to cytomegalovirus serostatus. Along with the approximately 700-subject first cohort, a separate validation cohort of over a hundred different subjects was used. To predict cytomegalovirus infection status, the study brought together high-throughput TCR immunosequencing, statistical association of individual TCRs with disease status, and machine learning. To study patterns of TCR occurrence, a later analysis re-analyzed previously published TCR beta repertoires from hundreds of donors and added high-resolution HLA genotyping. The later analysis used no new phenotypic data to find candidate immune exposures, relying instead on TCR beta sequences and their occurrence across donors. To decide whether each TCR beta V gene segment behaved as functional or pseudogenic, an earlier analysis of some 540 of the donors relied on high-throughput TCR beta sequencing. Donor age, sex, ethnicity and CMV serostatus were collected together with the repertoire data. A later genetic analysis used genome-wide SNP genotypes for about 55% of the 666 donors, treating that subset as a discovery cohort. Every repertoire in the discovery cohort had been generated on one and the same sequencing platform. Both class I and class II loci were covered by HLA typing, at four-digit resolution. The number of donors typed differed by locus, with roughly 620-630 for A, B, C, DRB1 and DQB1, around 500 for DQA1, some 570 for DPA1, and around 450 for DPB1. Because of strong linkage in the cohort, five DR-DQ haplotypes were treated as single units for association and clustering. On average, approximately 250,000 unique TCR beta nucleotide sequences were sequenced per donor among several hundred genotyped donors of the cohort, with roughly 19% of those sequences being non-productive. Overall results and qualifications from the work: The classifier was reported to diagnose cytomegalovirus status with high specificity and sensitivity in both the original and validation cohorts. The only immune exposure information available for the cohort was CMV serostatus. A later analysis reported that several top co-occurrence clusters appeared linked to parvovirus B19, influenza, CMV and Epstein-Barr virus. In an earlier analysis of around 600 of the donors, most TCR beta V segments appeared in productive rearrangements about 90% or about 30% of the time, broadly matching IMGT annotations. A further reported finding was that TCR beta sequences accurately predicted the HLA-A and HLA-B alleles for most subjects in the first cohort. Approximately 18 rarely observed V segments, including chromosome 9 orphons, were excluded from the earlier analysis of just under 600 of the donors because counts were too low. In a later analysis, HLA-associated TCR beta chains were found to be more clonally expanded and to have lower generation probabilities than equally common non-associated chains. A cluster of highly shared sequence variants was judged likely to be a technical artifact of the sequencing pipeline. Most CMV-associated TCR beta chains appeared to be HLA-restricted in a later analysis, and the HLA associations seemed to be driven largely by CMV exposure. Specific HLA alleles were associated with about 17,000 TCR beta sequences at a false discovery rate of 0.05 in a later analysis. According to a later genetic analysis, donors in an Asian-associated ancestry cluster had fewer N-insertions in productive TCRs than the approximately 630-donor mean. In the study, around 150 TCR beta chains were listed as associated with cytomegalovirus. An association between a missense DCLRE1C variant and V-gene and J-gene trimming of TCR beta chains was found in a later genetic analysis and replicated in an independent cohort. Sequencing depth was assumed to be roughly uniform across donors in the presence/absence analyses, though that assumption may not hold. The cohort was sequenced for TCR beta chains only, and without alpha or paired-chain data the features that could be detected were limited. Because the 87-base-pair reads could not distinguish some IMGT-functional V segments, including TRBV6-2 and TRBV6-3, those segments were excluded. When HLA alleles, especially DR and DQ, strongly co-occurred, TCR associations were difficult to assign to individual alleles. Linkage disequilibrium might explain the correlated functional status among segregating V segments, but an unknown experimental factor could not be excluded. The authors suggested that the approach could potentially be extended to other disease states and immunological phenotypes. Because HLA typing was unavailable for some donors at each locus, only the typed subset was used in association tests. A later analysis found that TCR association rates varied across HLA loci, with DRB1 alleles showing the most associated TCRs and HLA-C alleles the fewest. A few of the identified cytomegalovirus-associated TCR beta chains were confirmed in vitro to be specific for cytomegalovirus antigens. Across donors, most TCR sequences were observed very rarely, whereas some public TCRs were present in many individuals.

Libraries were built with the immunoSEQ multiplex PCR assay. For the multiplex PCR, a mixture combining 60 forward primers for TCR Vbeta segments and 13 reverse primers for TCR Jbeta segments was used. A multiplex PCR assay on genomic DNA amplified the CDR3 region of rearranged TCR beta genes. The amplified TCR beta libraries were sequenced on the Illumina HiSeq System as 87-base-pair reads. Under the source paper's analysis protocol: A later analysis tallied 70 million to 100 million unique TCR beta chains across the 666 repertoires, and approximately 9.9 million of those chains were shared by two or more donors. Raw reads were error-corrected and collapsed into unique sequences by a nearest-neighbor algorithm in which closely related sequences were merged to remove PCR and sequencing errors. Alignment of CDR3 sequences to IMGT reference sequences was used to assign V, D and J gene segments. For a sequence to be retained, a match of at least six nucleotides to both a V gene segment and a J gene segment was required. A rearrangement counted as productive if the CDR3 had no stop codons and remained in frame with V and J, and every other rearrangement counted as non-productive. CDR3 was defined according to IMGT convention as the region running from the second conserved V-encoded cysteine to the conserved J-encoded phenylalanine. The earlier analysis of 450 to 750 of the donors excluded any sequence lacking an unambiguous match to a single V gene segment. An earlier analysis of 587 of the donors classified V segments as functional when productive rearrangements were above 56.7% and as segregating when the standard deviation between donors was above 5%. A statistical classification framework was developed to diagnose cytomegalovirus status using the catalog of TCR beta chain sequences. In a later analysis, TCR nucleotide sequences were compared against IMGT/GENE-DB human TR gene sequences so that V and J genes could be assigned. The TCRdist pipeline was used in a later analysis to assign CDR3 sequences and most-parsimonious VDJ recombination scenarios. In a later analysis, every TCR beta chain was defined by the combination of its CDR3 amino acid sequence and its V-gene family, and reads without a unique V-gene family were dropped. In a later analysis, 550 to 650 highly shared, low-generation-probability nucleotide sequences were removed to address suspected cross-contamination and a sequencing artifact. For each public chain, a later analysis derived a clonal expansion index from normalized ranks of inferred template counts within each repertoire. Generation probabilities in a later analysis came from a VDJ recombination model fitted to out-of-frame rearrangements, and those results were checked against IGoR. A later analysis scored TCR-TCR, TCR-HLA and TCR-CMV co-occurrence with hypergeometric tests, applying a repertoire-size bias correction to TCR pairs. A later analysis estimated false discovery rates by permuting HLA or CMV assignments 20 times. A later analysis grouped co-occurring TCRs with DBSCAN, adding TCRdist sequence similarity when clustering within HLA-allele-positive subsets. Repertoires with fewer than 30,000 or more than 120,000 public chains, plus five repertoires with anomalous nucleotide sharing, were excluded from co-occurrence clustering. TCRdb mirrors the immuneACCESS table, restricted to in-frame sequences. Some clones are absent from its copies; in checked studies, under half trace to an unresolved V gene, and the reason for the others is unknown. V, J and clone size are taken as reported in that table, and D and trimming were inferred from the DNA itself. The sample data list under 200,000 clones, and roughly 79% of these were observed just once. Jointly, the top ten make up roughly 13% of the sample.

CDR1 and CDR2, per the germline V gene (reference sequence), are LNHDA and SQIVND. The germline ends are 16 bases apart after V is trimmed by 10 bases and J by 4 bases. From its cysteine to its phenylalanine, the CDR3 spans 14 amino acids. Solely the CDR3 DNA is kept, with 42 bases framed from the first base. Of note for this clone: Its antigen has not been determined. Per-nucleotide qualities are absent, and no much larger clonotype sits a single base away.

The cohort was made up of around 720 healthy bone marrow donors. At the time of sampling, all cohort members were nominally healthy, though unrecorded immune exposures were likely present. The donor tested CMV seropositive, placing the donor among the approximately 290 seropositive members of the cohort. Every donor gave a peripheral blood sample, and the peripheral blood mononuclear cells from that sample were used for TCR beta sequencing. The Qiagen DNeasy Blood Extraction Kit was used to extract genomic DNA from the blood cell samples. The sequence came from a man aged 45-60 years in good health and CMV-seropositive. This chain is built from TRBV19 and TRBJ1-4; the D gene identity is not certain. The sequenced sample was PBMCs. The CDR3 has the sequence CATKVTGINEKLFF. The bases are TGTGCCACCAAAGTCACGGGGATTAATGAAAAACTGTTTTTT.